This TCR beta chain was identified during a study of CD8 T cells in ankylosing spondylitis. TCR beta libraries were made by quantitative 5'-RACE with molecular barcodes. One entry per CDR3 protein, called by TCRdb with MiXCR from the 5' RACE reads. The data contain around 770,000 distinct CDR3 sequences, approximately 12% of them singletons. In this sample, this clonotype turned up a few times. Antigen: not known. Study-wide points: Earlier literature documents some of the motif variants in reactive arthritis synovial fluid and blood. Reportedly, disease-linked clones are significantly enriched in ankylosing spondylitis patients' matched synovial fluid. Blood from ankylosing spondylitis patients appeared to carry a characteristic eight-variant TCR beta motif.

The CDR3 is made up of 13 amino acids. The V gene's germline CDR1 is SGHVS and CDR2 FNYEAQ. The V end lost 6 bases, the J end lost 1 base, and 10 bases lay between the germline ends. This sequence was found in a male donor with ankylosing spondylitis. Sample: blood, either unsorted or a sorted T cell fraction (not recorded which). The rearrangement uses TRBV7-6 and TRBJ2-7; D uncertain. CDR3 region: CASRKGLSYEQYF. In nucleotides, the CDR3 is TGTGCCAGCAGAAAAGGTCTATCCTACGAGCAGTACTTC.